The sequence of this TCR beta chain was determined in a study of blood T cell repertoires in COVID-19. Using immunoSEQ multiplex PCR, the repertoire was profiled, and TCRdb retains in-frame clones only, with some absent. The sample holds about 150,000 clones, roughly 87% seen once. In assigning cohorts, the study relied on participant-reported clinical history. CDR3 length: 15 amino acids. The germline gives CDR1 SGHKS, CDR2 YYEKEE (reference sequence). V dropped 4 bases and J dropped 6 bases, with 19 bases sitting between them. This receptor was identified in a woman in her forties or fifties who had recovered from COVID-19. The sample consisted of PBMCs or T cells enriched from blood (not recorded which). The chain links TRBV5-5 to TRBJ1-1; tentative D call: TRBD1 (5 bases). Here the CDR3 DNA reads TGTGCCAGCAGCAATGGGAGGGCCAGGGCGGCTGAAGCTTTCTTT. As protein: CASSNGRARAAEAFF.